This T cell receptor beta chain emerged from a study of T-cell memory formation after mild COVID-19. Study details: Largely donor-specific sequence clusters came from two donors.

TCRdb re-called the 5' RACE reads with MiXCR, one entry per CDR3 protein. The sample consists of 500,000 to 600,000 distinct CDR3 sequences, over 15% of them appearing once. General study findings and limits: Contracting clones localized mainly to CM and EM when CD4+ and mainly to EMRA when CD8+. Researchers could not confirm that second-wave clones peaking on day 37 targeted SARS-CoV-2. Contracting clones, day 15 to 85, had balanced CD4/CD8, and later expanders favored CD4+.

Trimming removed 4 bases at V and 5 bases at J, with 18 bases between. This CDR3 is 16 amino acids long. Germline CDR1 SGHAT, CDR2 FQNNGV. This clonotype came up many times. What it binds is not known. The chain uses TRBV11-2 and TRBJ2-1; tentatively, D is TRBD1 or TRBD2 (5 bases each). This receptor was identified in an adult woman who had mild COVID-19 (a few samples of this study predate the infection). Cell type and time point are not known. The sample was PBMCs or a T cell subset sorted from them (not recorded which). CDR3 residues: CASSSTPGTQDNEQFF. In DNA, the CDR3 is TGTGCCAGCAGCTCCACGCCCGGGACCCAAGACAATGAGCAGTTCTTC.